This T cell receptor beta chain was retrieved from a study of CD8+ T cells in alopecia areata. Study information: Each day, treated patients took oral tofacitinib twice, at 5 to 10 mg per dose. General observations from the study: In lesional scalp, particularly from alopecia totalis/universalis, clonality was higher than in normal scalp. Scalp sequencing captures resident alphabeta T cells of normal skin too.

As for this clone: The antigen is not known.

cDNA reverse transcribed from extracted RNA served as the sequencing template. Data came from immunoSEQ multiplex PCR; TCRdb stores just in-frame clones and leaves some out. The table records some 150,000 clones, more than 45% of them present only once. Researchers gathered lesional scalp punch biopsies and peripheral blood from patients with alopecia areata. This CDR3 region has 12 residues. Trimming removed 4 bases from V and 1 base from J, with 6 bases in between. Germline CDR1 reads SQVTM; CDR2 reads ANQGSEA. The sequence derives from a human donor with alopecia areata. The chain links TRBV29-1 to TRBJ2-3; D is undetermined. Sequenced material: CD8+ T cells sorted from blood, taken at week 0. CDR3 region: CSVGVGTDTQYF. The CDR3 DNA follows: TGCAGCGTTGGGGTGGGCACAGATACGCAGTATTTT.